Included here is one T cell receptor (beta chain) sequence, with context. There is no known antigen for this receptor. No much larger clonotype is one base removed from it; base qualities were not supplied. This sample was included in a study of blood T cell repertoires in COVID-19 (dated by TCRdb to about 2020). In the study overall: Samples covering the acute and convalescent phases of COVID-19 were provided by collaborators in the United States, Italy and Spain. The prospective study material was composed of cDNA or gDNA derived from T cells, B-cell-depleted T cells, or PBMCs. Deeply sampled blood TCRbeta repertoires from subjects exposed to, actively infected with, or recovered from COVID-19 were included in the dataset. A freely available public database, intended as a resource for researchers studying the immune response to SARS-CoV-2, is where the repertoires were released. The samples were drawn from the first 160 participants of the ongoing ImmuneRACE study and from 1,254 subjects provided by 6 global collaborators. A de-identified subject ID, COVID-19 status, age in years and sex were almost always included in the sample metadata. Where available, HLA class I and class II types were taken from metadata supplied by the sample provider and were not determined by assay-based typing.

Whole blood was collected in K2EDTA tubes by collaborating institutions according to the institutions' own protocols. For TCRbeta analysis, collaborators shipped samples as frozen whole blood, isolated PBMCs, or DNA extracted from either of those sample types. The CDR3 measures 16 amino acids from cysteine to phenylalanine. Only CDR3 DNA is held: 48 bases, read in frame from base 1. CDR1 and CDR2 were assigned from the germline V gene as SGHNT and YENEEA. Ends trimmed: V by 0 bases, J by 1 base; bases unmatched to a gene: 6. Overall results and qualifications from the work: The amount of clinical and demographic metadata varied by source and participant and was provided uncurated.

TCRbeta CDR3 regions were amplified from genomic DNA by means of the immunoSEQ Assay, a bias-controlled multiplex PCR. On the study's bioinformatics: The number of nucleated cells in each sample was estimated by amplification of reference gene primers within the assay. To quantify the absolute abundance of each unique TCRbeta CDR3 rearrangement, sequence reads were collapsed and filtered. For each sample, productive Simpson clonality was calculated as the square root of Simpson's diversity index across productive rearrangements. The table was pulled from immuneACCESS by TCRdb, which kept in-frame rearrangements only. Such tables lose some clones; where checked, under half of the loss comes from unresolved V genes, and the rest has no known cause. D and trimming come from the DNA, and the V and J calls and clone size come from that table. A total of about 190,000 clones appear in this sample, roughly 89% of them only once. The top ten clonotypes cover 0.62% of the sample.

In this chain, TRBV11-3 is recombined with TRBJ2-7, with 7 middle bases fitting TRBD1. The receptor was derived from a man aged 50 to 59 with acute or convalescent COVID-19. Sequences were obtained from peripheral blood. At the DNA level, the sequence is TGTGCCAGCAGCTTAGAACTGACAGGGCAATCCTACGAGCAGTACTTC. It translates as CASSLELTGQSYEQYF.